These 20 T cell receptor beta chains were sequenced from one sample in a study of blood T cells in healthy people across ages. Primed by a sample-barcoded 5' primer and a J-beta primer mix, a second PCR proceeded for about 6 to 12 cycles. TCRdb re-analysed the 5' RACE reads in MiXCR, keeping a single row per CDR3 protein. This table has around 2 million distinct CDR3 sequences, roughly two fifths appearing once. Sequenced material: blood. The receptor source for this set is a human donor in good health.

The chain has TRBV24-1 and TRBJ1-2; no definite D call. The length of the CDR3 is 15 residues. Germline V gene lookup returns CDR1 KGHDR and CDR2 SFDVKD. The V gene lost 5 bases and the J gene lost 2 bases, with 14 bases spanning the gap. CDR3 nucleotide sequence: TGTGCCACCAGTGCTCGGACCGGGGTGAACTATGGCTACACCTTC. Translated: CATSARTGVNYGYTF.

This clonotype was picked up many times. The CDR3 DNA is TGCGCCAGCAGCTTGGGCGCCGACTATGGCTACACCTTC. Its protein is CASSLGADYGYTF. The chain is built from TRBV5-1 and TRBJ1-2; D unclear. The CDR3 is 13 amino acids. The germline CDR1 and CDR2 sequences are SGHRS and YFSETQ. Deletions cut 0 bases from V and 3 bases from J, with 6 bases between.

The CDR3 is CSARTGNRNSPLHF. The CDR3 DNA follows: TGCAGTGCTAGGACAGGGAATAGGAATTCACCCCTCCACTTT. The chain carries TRBV20-1 and TRBJ1-6; the match to TRBD1 covers 7 bases. The V and J ends lost 3 bases and 7 bases, in that order; junction bases with no gene match: 6. Germline assignment: CDR1 DFQATT and CDR2 SNEGSKA (reference sequence). The CDR3 is 14 amino acids.

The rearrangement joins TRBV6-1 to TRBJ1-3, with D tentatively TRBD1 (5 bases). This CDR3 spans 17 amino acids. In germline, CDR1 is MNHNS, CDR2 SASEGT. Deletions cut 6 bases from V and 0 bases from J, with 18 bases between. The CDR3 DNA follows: TGTGCCAGCAGGATGGGTCGGACACCATCCTCTGGAAACACCATATATTTT. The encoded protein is CASRMGRTPSSGNTIYF.

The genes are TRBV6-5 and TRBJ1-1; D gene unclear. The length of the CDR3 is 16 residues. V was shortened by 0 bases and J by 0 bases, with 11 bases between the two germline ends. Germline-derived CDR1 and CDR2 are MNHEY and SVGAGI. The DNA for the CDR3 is TGTGCCAGCAGTTACTCGGTTGGGGAAATGAACACTGAAGCTTTCTTT. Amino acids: CASSYSVGEMNTEAFF.

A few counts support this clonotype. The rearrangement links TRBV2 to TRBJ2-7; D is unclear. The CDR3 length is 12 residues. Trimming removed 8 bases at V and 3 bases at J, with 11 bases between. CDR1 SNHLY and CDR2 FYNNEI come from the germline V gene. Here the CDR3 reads CASVHALYEQYF. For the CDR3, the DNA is TGTGCCAGCGTCCATGCCCTCTACGAGCAGTACTTC.

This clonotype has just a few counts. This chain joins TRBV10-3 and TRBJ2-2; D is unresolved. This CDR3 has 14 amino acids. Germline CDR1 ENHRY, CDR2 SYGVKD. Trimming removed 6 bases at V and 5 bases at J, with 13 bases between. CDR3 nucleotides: TGTGCCATCAGCAAAAGTACAGAGACCGGGGAGCTGTTTTTT. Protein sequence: CAISKSTETGELFF.

Here the CDR3 reads CASSYLGLPQETQYF. DNA of the CDR3: TGTGCCAGCAGTTACCTCGGACTACCTCAGGAGACCCAGTACTTC. The rearrangement uses TRBV6-2 or TRBV6-3 and TRBJ2-5; D might be TRBD2 (6 bases). This CDR3 spans 15 amino acids. In germline, CDR1 is MNHEY, CDR2 SVGEGT. V was pared by 2 bases and J by 5 bases, with 15 bases between.

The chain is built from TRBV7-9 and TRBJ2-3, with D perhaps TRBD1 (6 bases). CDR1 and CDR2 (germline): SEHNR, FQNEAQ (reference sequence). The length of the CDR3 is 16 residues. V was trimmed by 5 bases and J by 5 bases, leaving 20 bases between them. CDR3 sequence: CASSLPRSGDGDTQYF. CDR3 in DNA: TGTGCCAGCAGCCTCCCAAGGTCAGGGGACGGAGATACGCAGTATTTT.

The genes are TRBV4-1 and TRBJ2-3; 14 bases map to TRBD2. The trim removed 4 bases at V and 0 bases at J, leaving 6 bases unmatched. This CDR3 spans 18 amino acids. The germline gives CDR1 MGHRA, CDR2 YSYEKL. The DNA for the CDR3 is TGCGCCAGCAGCCTGGGACTAGCGGGGGCCCTTAGCACAGATACGCAGTATTTT. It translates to CASSLGLAGALSTDTQYF.

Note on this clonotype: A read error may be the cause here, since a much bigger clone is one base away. CDR3 nucleotide sequence: TGTGCCTGCAGCTTAGTAATGGGTTCTAACTATGGCTACACCTTC. It is translated as CACSLVMGSNYGYTF. The chain links TRBV7-2 to TRBJ1-2; D is undetermined. Germline CDR1 reads SGHTA; CDR2 reads FQGNSA. The CDR3 has 15 amino acids.

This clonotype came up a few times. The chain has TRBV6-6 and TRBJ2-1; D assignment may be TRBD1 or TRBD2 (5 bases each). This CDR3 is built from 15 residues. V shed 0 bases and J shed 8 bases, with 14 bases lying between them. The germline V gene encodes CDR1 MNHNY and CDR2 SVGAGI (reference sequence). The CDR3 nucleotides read TGTGCCAGCAGTTACTCAAGGGGACCAAGGGATGAGCAGTTCTTC. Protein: CASSYSRGPRDEQFF.

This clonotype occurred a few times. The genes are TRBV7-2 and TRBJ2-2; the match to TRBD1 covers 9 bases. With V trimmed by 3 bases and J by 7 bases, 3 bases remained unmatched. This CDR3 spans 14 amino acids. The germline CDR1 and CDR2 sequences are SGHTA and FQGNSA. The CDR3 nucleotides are TGTGCCAGCAGCTTCCGACAGGGGGGCGGGGAGCTGTTTTTT. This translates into CASSFRQGGGELFF.

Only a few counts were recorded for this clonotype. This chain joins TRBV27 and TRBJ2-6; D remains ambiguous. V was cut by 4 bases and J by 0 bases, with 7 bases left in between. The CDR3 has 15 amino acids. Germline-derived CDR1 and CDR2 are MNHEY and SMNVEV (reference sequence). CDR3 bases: TGTGCCAGCAGTTCGTGGAGCTCTGGGGCCAACGTCCTGACTTTC. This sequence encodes CASSSWSSGANVLTF.

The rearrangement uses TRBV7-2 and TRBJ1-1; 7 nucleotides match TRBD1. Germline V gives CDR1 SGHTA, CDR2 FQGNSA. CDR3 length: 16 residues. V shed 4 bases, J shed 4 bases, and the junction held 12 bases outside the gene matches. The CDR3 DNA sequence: TGTGCCAGCAGCTCTACCCCGACAGGGCGGGGCACTGAAGCTTTCTTT. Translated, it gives CASSSTPTGRGTEAFF.

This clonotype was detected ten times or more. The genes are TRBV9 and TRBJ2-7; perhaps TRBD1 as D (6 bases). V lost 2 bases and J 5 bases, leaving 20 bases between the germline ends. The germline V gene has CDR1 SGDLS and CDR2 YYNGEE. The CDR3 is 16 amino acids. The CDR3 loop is CASSVSHRETPDEQYF. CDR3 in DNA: TGTGCCAGCAGCGTGTCCCACAGGGAAACCCCCGACGAGCAGTACTTC. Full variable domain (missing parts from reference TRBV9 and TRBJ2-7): DSGVTQTPKHLITATGQRVTLRCSPRSGDLSVYWYQQSLDQGLQFLIQYYNGEERAKGNILERFSAQQFPDLHSELNLSSLELGDSALYFCASSVSHRETPDEQYFGPGTRLTVT.

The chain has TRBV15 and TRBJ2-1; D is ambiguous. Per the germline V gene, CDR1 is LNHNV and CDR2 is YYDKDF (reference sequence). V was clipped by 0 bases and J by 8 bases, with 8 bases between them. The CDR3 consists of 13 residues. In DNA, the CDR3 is TGTGCCACCAGCAGAGACCAATCAGATGAGCAGTTCTTC. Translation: CATSRDQSDEQFF.

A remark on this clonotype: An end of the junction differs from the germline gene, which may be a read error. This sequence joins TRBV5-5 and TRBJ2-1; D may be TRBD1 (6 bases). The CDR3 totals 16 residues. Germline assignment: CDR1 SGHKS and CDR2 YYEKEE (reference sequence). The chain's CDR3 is CAGSLGHLTSYNEQFF. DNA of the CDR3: TGTGCCGGCAGCTTGGGACACTTAACCTCCTACAATGAGCAGTTCTTC.

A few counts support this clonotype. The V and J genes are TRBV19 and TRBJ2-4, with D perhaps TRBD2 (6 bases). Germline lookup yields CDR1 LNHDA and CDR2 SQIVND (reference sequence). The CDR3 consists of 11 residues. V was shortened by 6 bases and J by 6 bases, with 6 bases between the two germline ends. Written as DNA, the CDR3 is TGTGCCAGTAGCGGGGGAAACATTCAGTACTTC. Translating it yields CASSGGNIQYF.

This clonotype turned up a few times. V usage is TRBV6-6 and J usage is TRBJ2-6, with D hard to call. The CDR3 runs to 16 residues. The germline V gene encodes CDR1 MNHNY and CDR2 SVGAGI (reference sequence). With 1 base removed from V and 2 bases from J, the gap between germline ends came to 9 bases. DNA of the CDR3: TGTGCCAGCAGTTACTTGGCGGAAGCTGGGGCCAACGTCCTGACTTTC. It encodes CASSYLAEAGANVLTF.